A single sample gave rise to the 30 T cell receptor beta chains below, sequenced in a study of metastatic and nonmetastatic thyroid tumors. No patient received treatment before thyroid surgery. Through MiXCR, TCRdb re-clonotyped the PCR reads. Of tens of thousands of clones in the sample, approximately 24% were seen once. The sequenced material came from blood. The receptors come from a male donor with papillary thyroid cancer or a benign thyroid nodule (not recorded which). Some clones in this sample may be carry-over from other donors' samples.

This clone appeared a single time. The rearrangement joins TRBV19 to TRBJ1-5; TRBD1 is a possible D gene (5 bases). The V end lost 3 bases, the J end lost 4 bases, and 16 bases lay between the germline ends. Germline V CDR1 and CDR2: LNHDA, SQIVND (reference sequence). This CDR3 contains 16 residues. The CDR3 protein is CASSISRDGRNQPQHF. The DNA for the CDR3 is TGTGCCAGTAGTATCAGCAGGGACGGTCGGAATCAGCCCCAGCATTTT.

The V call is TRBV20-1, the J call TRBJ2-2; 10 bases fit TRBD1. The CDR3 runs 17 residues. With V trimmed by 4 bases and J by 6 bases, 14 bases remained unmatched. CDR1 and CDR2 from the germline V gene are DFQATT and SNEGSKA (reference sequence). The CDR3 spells CSAINTRRQGASGELFF. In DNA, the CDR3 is TGCAGTGCTATTAACACTCGGAGACAGGGGGCTTCCGGGGAGCTGTTTTTT.

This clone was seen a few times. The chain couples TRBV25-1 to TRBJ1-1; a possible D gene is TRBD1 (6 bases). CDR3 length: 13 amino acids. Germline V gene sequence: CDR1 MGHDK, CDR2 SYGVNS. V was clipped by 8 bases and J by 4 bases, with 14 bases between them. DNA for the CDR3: TGTGCCAGCCTCCGGGGACACGGCACTGAAGCTTTCTTT. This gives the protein CASLRGHGTEAFF.

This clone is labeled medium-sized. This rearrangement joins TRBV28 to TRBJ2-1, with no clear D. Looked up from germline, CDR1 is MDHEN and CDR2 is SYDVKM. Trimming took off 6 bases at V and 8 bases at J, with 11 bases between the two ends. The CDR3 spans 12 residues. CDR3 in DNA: TGTGCCAGCAGCATTCTAGATGATGAGCAGTTCTTC. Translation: CASSILDDEQFF.

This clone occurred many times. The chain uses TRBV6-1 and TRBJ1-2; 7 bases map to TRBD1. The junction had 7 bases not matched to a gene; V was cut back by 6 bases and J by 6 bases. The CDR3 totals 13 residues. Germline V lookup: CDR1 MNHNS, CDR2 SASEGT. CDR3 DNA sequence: TGTGCCAGCAGGACGGGACAGTCTGATGGCTACACCTTC. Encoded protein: CASRTGQSDGYTF.

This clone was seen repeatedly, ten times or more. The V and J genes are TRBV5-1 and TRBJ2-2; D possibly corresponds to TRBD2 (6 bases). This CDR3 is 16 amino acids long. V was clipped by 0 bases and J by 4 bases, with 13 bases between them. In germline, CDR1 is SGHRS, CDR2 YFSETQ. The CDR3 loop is CASSLGGRGVTGELFF. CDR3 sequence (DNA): TGCGCCAGCAGCTTGGGGGGTCGCGGGGTCACCGGGGAGCTGTTTTTT.

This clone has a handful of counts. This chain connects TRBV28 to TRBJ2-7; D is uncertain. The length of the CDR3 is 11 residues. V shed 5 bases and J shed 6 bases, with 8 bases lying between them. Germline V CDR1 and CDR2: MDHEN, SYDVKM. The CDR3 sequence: CASSNPGEQYF. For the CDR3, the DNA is TGTGCCAGCAGTAACCCCGGCGAGCAGTACTTC.

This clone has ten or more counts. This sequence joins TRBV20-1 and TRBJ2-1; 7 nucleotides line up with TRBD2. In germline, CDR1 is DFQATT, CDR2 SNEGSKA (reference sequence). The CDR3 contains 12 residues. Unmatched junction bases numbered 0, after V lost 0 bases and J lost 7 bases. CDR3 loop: CSARERENEQFF. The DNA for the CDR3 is TGCAGTGCTAGAGAGCGGGAGAATGAGCAGTTCTTC.

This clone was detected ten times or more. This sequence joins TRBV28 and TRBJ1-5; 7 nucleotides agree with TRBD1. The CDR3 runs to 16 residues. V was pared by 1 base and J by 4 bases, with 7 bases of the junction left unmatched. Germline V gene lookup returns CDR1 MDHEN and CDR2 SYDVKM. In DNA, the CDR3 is TGTGCCAGCAGTTTATTGGGGCAGGGGGGAAATCAGCCCCAGCATTTT. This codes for CASSLLGQGGNQPQHF.

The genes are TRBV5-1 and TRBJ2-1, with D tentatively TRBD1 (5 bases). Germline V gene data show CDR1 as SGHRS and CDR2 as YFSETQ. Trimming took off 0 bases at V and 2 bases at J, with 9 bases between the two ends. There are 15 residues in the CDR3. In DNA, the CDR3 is TGCGCCAGCAGCTTGGAGGGGCCTACCTACAATGAGCAGTTCTTC. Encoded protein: CASSLEGPTYNEQFF. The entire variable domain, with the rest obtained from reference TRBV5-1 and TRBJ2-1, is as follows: KAGVTQTPRYLIKTRGQQVTLSCSPISGHRSVSWYQQTPGQGLQFLFEYFSETQRNKGNFPGRFSGRQFSNSRSEMNVSTLELGDSALYLCASSLEGPTYNEQFFGPGTRLTVL.

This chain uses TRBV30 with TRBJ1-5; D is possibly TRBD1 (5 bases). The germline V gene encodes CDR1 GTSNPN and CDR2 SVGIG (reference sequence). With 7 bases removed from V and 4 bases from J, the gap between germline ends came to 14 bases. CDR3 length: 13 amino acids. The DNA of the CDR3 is TGTGCCTCCTCCGGACACCTAAATCAGCCCCAGCATTTT. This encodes CASSGHLNQPQHF.

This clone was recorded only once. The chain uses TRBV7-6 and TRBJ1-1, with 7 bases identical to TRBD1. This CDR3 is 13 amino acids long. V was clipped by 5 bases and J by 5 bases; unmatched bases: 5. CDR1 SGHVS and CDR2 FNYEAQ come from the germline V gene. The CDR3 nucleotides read TGTGCCAGCAGCGCGACAGGGTTTACTGAAGCTTTCTTT. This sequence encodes CASSATGFTEAFF. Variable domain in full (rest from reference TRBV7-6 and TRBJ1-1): GAGVSQSPRYKVTKRGQDVALRCDPISGHVSLYWYRQALGQGPEFLTYFNYEAQQDKSGLPNDRFSAERPEGSISTLTIQRTEQRDSAMYRCASSATGFTEAFFGQGTRLTVV.

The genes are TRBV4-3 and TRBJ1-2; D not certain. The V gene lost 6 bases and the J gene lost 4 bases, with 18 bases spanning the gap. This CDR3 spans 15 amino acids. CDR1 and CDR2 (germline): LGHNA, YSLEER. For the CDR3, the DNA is TGCGCCAGCAGTTTAATGGCCACCGGGATCTATGGCTACACCTTC. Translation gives CASSLMATGIYGYTF.

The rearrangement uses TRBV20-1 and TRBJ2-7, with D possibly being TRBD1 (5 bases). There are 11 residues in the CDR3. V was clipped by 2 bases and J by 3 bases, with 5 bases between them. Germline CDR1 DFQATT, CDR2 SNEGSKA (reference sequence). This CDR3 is CSARQGYEQYF. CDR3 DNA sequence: TGCAGTGCTAGACAGGGCTACGAGCAGTACTTC.

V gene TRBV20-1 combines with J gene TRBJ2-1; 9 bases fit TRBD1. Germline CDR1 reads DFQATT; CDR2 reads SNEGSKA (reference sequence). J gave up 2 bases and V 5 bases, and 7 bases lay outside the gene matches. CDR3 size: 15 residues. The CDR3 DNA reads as TGCAGTGCTTCGCCGGGACAGGGCGCCTACAATGAGCAGTTCTTC. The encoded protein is CSASPGQGAYNEQFF.

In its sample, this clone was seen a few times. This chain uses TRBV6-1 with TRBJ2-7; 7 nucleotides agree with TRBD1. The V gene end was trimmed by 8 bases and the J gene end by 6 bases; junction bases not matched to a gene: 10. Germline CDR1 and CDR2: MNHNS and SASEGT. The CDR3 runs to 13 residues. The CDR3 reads CASGSHRGSEQYF. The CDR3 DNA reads TGTGCCAGCGGATCACACAGGGGCAGCGAGCAGTACTTC.

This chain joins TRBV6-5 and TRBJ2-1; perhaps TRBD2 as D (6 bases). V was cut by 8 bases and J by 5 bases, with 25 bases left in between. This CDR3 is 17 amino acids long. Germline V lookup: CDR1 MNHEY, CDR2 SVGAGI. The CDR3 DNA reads TGTGCCAGCGTACCAAGGCGGGGCTTCCTCCCCCACAATGAGCAGTTCTTC. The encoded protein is CASVPRRGFLPHNEQFF.

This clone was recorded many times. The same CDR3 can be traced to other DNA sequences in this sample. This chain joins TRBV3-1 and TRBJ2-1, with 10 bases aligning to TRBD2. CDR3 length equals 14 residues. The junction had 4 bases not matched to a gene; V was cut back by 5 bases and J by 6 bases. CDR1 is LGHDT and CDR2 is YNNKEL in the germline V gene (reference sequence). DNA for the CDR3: TGTGCCAGCAGCAGACTAGCGGGCCCCAATGAGCAGTTCTTC. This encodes CASSRLAGPNEQFF.

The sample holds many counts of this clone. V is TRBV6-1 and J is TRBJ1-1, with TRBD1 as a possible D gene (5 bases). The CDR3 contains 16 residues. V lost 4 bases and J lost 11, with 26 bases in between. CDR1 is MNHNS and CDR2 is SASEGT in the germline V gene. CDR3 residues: CASSVDRVGFTGAAFF. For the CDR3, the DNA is TGTGCCAGCAGTGTAGATCGGGTGGGCTTCACCGGGGCGGCTTTCTTT.

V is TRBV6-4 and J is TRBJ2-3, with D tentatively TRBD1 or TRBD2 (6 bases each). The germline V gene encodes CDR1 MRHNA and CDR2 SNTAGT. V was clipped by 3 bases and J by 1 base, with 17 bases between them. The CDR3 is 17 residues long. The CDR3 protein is CASSESRGGPGTDTQYF. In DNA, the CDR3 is TGTGCCAGCAGTGAGAGTAGAGGGGGGCCGGGCACAGATACGCAGTATTTT.

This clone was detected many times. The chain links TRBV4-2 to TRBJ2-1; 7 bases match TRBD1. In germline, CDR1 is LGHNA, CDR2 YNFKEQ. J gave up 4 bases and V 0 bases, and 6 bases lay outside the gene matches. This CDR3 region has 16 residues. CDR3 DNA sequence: TGTGCCAGCAGCCAAGATGTGGGACAGCATTACAATGAGCAGTTCTTC. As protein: CASSQDVGQHYNEQFF.

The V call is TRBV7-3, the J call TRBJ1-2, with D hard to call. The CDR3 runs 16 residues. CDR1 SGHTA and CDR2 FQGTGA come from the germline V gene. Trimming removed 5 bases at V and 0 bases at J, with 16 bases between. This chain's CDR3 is CASSPPPGRSNYGYTF. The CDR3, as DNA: TGTGCCAGCAGCCCCCCCCCAGGCCGGTCTAACTATGGCTACACCTTC. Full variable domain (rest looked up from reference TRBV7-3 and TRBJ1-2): GAGVSQTPSNKVTEKGKYVELRCDPISGHTALYWYRQSLGQGPEFLIYFQGTGAADDSGLPNDRFFAVRPEGSVSTLKIQRTERGDSAVYLCASSPPPGRSNYGYTFGSGTRLTVV.

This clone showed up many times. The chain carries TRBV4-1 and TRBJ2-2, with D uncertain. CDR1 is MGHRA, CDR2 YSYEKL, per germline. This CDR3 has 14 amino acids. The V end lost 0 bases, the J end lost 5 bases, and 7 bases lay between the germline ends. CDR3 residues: CASSQDPETGELFF. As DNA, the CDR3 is TGCGCCAGCAGCCAAGATCCTGAGACCGGGGAGCTGTTTTTT.

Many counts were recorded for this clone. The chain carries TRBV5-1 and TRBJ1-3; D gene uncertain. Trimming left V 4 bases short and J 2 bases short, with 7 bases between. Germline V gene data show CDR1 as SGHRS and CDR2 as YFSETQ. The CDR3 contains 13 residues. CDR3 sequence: CASSAQAGNTIYF. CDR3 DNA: TGCGCCAGCAGCGCCCAAGCTGGAAACACCATATATTTT.

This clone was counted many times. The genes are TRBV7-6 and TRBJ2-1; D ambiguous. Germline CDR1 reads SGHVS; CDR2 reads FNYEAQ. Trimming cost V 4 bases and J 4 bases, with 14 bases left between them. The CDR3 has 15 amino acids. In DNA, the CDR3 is TGTGCCAGCAGCTCCGCGCCGGACGGATACAATGAGCAGTTCTTC. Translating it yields CASSSAPDGYNEQFF.

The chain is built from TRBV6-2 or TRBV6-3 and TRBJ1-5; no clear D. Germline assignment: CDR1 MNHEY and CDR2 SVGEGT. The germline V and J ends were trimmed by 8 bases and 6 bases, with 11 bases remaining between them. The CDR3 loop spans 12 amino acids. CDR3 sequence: CASAKYGQPQHF. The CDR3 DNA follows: TGTGCCAGCGCAAAGTATGGTCAGCCCCAGCATTTT.

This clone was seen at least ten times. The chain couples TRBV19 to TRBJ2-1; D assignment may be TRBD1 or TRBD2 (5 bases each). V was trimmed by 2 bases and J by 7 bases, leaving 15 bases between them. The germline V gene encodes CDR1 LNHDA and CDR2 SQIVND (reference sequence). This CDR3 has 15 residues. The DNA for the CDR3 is TGTGCCAGTAGTATACCCGGGACGCTTGGGAATGAGCAGTTCTTC. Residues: CASSIPGTLGNEQFF.

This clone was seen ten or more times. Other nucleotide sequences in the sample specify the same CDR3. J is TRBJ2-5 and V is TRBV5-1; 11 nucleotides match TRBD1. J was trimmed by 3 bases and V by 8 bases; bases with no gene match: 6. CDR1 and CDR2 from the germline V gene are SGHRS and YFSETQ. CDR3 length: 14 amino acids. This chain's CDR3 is CASSGGQGEETQYF. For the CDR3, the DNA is TGCGCCAGTAGCGGGGGACAGGGGGAAGAGACCCAGTACTTC.

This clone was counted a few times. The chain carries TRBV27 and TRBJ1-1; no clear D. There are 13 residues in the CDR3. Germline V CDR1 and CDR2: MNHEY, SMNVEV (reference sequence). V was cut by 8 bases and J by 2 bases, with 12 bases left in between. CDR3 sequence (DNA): TGTGCCAGCCGAATGTGGATTAACACTGAAGCTTTCTTT. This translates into CASRMWINTEAFF.

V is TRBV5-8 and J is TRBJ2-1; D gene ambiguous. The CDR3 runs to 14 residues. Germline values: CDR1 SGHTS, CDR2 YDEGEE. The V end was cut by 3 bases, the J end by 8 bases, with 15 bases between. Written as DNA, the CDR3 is TGTGCCAGCAGCTCGGAGTTACAATACGATGAGCAGTTCTTC. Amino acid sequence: CASSSELQYDEQFF.